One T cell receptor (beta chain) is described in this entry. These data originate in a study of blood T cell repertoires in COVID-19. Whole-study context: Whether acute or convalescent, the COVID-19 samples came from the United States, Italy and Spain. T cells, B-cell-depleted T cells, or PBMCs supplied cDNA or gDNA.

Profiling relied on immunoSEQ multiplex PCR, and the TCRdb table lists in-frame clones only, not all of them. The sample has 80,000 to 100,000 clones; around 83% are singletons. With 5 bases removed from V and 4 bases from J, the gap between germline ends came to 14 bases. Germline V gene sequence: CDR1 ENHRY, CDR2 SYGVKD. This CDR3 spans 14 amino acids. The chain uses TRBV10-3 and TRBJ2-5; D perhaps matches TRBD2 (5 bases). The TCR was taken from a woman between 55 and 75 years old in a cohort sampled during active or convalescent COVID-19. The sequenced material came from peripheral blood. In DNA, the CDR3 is TGTGCCATCAGTCCGGGGTCTACCGGAGAGACCCAGTACTTC. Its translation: CAISPGSTGETQYF.